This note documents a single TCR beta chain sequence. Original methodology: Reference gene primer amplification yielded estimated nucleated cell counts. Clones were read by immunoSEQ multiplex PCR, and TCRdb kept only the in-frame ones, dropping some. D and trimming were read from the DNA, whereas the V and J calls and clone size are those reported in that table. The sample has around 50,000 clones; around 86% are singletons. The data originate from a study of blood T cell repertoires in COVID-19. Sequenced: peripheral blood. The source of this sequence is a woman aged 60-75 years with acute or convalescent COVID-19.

The DNA for the CDR3 is TGTGCCAGCAGTTTGGCTCTAGCGGTGACCACCGGGGAGCTGTTTTTT. As protein: CASSLALAVTTGELFF. V usage is TRBV6-5 and J usage is TRBJ2-2; 7 nucleotides align to TRBD2. The germline CDR1 and CDR2 sequences are MNHEY and SVGAGI. The CDR3 is 16 residues long. Germline trimming cut 4 bases from V and 4 bases from J; bases unmatched to any gene: 9.